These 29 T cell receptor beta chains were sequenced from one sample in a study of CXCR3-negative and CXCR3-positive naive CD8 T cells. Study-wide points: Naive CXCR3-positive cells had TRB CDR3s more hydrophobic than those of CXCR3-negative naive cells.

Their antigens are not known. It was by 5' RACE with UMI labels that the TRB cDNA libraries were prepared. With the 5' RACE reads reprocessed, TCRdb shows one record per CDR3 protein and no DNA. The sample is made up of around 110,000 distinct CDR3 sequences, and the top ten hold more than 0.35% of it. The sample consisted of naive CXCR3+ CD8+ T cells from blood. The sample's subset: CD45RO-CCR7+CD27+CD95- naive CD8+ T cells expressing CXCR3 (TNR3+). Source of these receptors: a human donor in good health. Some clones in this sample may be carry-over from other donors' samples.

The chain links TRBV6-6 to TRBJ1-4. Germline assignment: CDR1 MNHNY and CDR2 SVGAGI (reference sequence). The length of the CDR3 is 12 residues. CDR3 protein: CASFEWNEKLFF.

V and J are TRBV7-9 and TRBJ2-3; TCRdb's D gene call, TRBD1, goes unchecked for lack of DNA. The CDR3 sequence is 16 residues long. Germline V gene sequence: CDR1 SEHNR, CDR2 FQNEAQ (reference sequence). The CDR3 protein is CASSLAGTLARDTQYF.

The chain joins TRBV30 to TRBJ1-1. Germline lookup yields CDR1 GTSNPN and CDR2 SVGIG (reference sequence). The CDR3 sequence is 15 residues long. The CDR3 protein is CAWTEPGPMNTEAFF.

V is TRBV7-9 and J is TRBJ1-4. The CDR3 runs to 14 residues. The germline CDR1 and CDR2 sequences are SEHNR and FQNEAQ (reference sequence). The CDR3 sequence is CASSSRDESEKLFF. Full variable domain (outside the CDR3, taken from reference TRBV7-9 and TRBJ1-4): DTGVSQNPRHKITKRGQNVTFRCDPISEHNRLYWYRQTLGQGPEFLTYFQNEAQLEKSRLLSDRFSAERPKGSFSTLEIQRTEQGDSAMYLCASSSRDESEKLFFGSGTQLSVL.

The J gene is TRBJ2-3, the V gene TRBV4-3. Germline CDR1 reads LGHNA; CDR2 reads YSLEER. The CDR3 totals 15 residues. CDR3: CASSQDRFGTYTQYF.

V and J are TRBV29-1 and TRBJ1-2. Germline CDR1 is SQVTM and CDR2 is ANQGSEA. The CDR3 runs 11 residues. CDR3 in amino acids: CSVNGGNGYTF.

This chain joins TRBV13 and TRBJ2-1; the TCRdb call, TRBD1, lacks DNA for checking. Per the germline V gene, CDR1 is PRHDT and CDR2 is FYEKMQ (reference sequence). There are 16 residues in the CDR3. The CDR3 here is CASSTPQGTDDNEQFF.

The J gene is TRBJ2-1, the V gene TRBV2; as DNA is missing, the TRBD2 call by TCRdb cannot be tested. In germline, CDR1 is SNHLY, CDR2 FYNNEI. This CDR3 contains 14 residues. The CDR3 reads CAGSHSGAPDEQFF.

The CDR3 spells CASSSRGHEQFF. This chain connects TRBV6-2 or TRBV6-3 to TRBJ2-1; the TRBD1 assignment by TCRdb is unverifiable without DNA. The CDR3 spans 12 residues. Germline V gene sequence: CDR1 MNHEY, CDR2 SVGEGT.

CDR3 region: CASSPRAGAPETQYF. The chain recombines TRBV7-9 with TRBJ2-5; lacking DNA, the TRBD2 call made by TCRdb goes unchecked. CDR3 length equals 15 residues. Germline CDR1 reads SEHNR; CDR2 reads FQNEAQ (reference sequence).

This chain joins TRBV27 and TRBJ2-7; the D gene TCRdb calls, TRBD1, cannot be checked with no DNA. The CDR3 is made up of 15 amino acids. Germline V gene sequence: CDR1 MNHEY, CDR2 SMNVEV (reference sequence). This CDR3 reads CASSATRDTYYEQYF.

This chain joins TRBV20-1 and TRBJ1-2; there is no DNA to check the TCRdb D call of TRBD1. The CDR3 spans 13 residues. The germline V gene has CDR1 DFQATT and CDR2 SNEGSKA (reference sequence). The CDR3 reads CSARALDRGGYTF.

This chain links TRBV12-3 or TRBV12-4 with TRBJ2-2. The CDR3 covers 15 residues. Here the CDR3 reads CASTLGITNTGELFF.

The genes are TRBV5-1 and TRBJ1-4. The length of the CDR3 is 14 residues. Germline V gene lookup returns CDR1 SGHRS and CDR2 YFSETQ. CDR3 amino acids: CASSGGMPDEKLFF.

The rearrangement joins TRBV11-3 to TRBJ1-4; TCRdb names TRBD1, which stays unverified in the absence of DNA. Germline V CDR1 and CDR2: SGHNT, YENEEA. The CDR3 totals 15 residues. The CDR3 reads CASSPLTGNLEKLFF.

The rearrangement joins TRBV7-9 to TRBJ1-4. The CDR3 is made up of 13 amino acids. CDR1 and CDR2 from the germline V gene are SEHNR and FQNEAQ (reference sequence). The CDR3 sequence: CASSFLPNEKLFF.

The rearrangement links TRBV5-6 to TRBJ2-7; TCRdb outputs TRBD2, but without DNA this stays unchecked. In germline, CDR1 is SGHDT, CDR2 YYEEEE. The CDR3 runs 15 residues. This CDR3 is CASSLTSGRENEQYF. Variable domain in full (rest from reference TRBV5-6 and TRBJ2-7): DAGVTQSPTHLIKTRGQQVTLRCSPKSGHDTVSWYQQALGQGPQFIFQYYEEEERQRGNFPDRFSGHQFPNYSSELNVNALLLGDSALYLCASSLTSGRENEQYFGPGTRLTVT.

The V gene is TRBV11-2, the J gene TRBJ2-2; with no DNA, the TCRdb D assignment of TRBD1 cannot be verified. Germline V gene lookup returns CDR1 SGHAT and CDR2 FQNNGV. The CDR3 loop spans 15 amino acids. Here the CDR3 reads CASSPQQGNPGELFF.

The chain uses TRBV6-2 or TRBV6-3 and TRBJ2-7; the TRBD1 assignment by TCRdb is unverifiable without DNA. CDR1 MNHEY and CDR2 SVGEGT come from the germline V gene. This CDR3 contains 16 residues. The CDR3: CTSSFYRGYSSYEQYF.

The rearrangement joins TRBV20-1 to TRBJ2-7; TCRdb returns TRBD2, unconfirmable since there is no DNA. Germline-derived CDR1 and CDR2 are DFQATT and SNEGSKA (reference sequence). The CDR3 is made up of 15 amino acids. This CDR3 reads CSAIYSGRNTYEQYF.

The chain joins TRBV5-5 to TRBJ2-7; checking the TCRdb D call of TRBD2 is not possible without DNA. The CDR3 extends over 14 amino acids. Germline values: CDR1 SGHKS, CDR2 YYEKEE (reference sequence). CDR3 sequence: CASSYTTGDLEQYF. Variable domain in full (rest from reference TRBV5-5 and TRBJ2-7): DAGVTQSPTHLIKTRGQQVTLRCSPISGHKSVSWYQQVLGQGPQFIFQYYEKEERGRGNFPDRFSARQFPNYSSELNVNALLLGDSALYLCASSYTTGDLEQYFGPGTRLTVT.

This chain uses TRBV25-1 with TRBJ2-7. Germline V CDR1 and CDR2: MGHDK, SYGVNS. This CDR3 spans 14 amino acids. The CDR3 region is CASSAGAGIVEQYF.

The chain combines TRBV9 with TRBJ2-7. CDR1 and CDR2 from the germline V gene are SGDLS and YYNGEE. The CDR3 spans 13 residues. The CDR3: CASSVGGASEQYF.

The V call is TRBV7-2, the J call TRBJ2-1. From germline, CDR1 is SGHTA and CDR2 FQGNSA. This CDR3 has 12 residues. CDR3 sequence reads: CASSVDGNEQFF. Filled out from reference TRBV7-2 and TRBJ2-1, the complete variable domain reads GAGVSQSPSNKVTEKGKDVELRCDPISGHTALYWYRQSLGQGLEFLIYFQGNSAPDKSGLPSDRFSAERTGGSVSTLTIQRTQQEDSAVYLCASSVDGNEQFFGPGTRLTVL.

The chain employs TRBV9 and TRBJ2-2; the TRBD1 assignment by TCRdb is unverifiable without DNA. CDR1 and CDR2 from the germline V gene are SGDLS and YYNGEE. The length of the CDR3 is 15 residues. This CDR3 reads CASNIGTANTGELFF.

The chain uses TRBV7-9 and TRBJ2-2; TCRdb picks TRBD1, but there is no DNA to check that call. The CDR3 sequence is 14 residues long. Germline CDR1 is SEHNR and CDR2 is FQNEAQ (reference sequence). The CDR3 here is CASSLQGPLGGLFF.

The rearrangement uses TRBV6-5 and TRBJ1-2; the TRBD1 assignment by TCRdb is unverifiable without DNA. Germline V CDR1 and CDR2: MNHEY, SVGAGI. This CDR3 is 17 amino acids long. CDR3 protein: CASRGFRDDELDYGYTF.

CDR3 loop: CASGQGGSEAFF. V gene TRBV28 combines with J gene TRBJ1-1; TCRdb calls TRBD1, which cannot be checked without DNA. The CDR3 consists of 12 residues. Germline V gene data show CDR1 as MDHEN and CDR2 as SYDVKM.

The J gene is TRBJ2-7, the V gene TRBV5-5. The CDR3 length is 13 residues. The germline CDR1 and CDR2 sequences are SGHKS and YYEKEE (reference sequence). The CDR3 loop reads CASSLGSRWEQYF. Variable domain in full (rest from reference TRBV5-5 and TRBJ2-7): DAGVTQSPTHLIKTRGQQVTLRCSPISGHKSVSWYQQVLGQGPQFIFQYYEKEERGRGNFPDRFSARQFPNYSSELNVNALLLGDSALYLCASSLGSRWEQYFGPGTRLTVT.